The clone carrying this TCR beta chain appeared once. The sample originates from a study of shared clonotypes between healthy human individuals. Template for every sorted-subset replicate PCR totaled roughly 200 ng DNA, approximately 30,000 T cell genomes. Using immunoSEQ multiplex PCR, the repertoire was profiled, and TCRdb retains in-frame clones only, with some absent. The repertoire includes over 850,000 clones, more than 75% of them detected once, and roughly 0.55% sits in the top ten. All donors qualified as healthy HIV-negative adults and had experienced no recent acute infections or vaccinations. The investigators split CD4+ cells into a CD45RA+ naive subset and a CD45RA-negative memory subset. Material: memory CD4+ T cells from PBMCs. Sample subset: CD45RA-negative fraction. The TCR originated in a man between 18 and 35 years old in good health. Some clones in this sample may be carry-over from other donors' samples.

The CDR3 DNA follows: TGCGCCAGCAGCAATCGTGGGAGTAATGAAAAACTGTTTTTT. It yields the protein CASSNRGSNEKLFF. This chain uses TRBV5-1 with TRBJ1-4; D gene ambiguous. Trimming stripped 4 bases from V and 4 bases from J, with 11 bases between. CDR1 is SGHRS, CDR2 YFSETQ, per germline. This CDR3 region has 14 residues.